These T cell receptor beta chains were read from a single sample in a study of regulatory T cells in long-lasting Graves disease. From the multiplex PCR reads, TCRdb called clonotypes with MiXCR, one entry per CDR3 protein. This table has over 500,000 distinct CDR3 sequences, more than 15% appearing once. A further study also used this sample, focusing on T cells in Graves' hyperthyroidism and ophthalmopathy.

This specimen was peripheral blood mononuclear cells (PBMCs), taken at new diagnosis, from a patient treated with antithyroid drugs. The receptors derive from a man aged 18 to 30 with Graves disease. Both conserved end residues are trimmed from each CDR3.

V	CDR3
TRBV4-1	ASSQDSSEQF
TRBV15	ATSRDRGWDEELF
TRBV6-2/TRBV6-3	ASSYHQGQNYGYT
TRBV6-2/TRBV6-3	ASSYSTGPIDGARTDTQY
TRBV20-1	SATGQDRYEQY
TRBV12-3/TRBV12-4	ASLKVGGETQY
TRBV28	ASSLLGQWTEAF
TRBV7-9	ASSRTSPLYEQY
TRBV7-8	ASSSRTSGRGDEQF
TRBV5-1	ASSSRDRAPSTDTQY
TRBV3-1	ASSPGQGLAGGTGELF
TRBV20-1	SAGDREDYGYT
TRBV2	ASSPRAIAGANVLT
TRBV5-1	ASSSQETSGTRDTQY
TRBV29-1	SVGGGANEKLF
TRBV5-5	ASSFSGGTSGSHEQY
TRBV30	ACGTGVNQPQH
TRBV28	ASSDLQGRETQY
TRBV20-1	SRFLPVTEAF
TRBV27	ASSLAGEREQY
TRBV6-1	ASSPHALAPYEQY
TRBV6-2/TRBV6-3	ASSYPPQGTDTQY
TRBV29-1	SVEDNPYEQY
TRBV20-1	SARGAGWGYEQY
TRBV10-3	AISSGGTRTSGGTYEQY
TRBV13	ASSLRREFNQPQH
TRBV12-3/TRBV12-4	ASSFRSLAGNEQF
TRBV3-1	ASSFGKTYEQY
TRBV20-1	SARTSGYEQY
TRBV6-2/TRBV6-3	ASSYTPKLTSGVRVEQF
TRBV6-2/TRBV6-3	ARPGQGGAEQF
TRBV10-3	AISDHPGQRSYEQY
TRBV5-1	ASSLETENIQY
TRBV9	ASSVADQENQPQH
TRBV7-9	ASHDSSYEQY
TRBV20-1	SANRGGTYNSPLH
TRBV30	AWSVLGNRVRH
TRBV20-1	SALQGAVGYT
TRBV5-6	ASSLDQHTDTQY
TRBV24-1	ATKGGMFNEQF
TRBV20-1	SASELAGYNEQF
TRBV7-2	ASSRVWREGEQF
TRBV5-1	ASSLELAGGLYNEQF
TRBV2	ASSKGGGGSYEQY
TRBV11-2	ASRREINSLDGYT
TRBV3-1	ASSQMPGQPQH
TRBV2	ASSQGQGEQF
TRBV20-1	SKVGTSGYNEQF
TRBV10-3	TISGQGNGYT